This T cell receptor (beta chain) was identified in a study of CD8+ T cells in alopecia areata. The wider study: Tofacitinib ran 6 to 18 months, followed by 6 months off drug.

Whole-study results and caveats: Lesional scalp displayed greater clonality than normal scalp, most notably in alopecia totalis/universalis.

Germline CDR1 reads SGHTA; CDR2 reads FQGNSA. V lost 1 base and J 6 bases, leaving 7 bases between the germline ends. This CDR3 comprises 13 residues. Extracted from the samples, RNA was reverse transcribed into cDNA to serve as the sequencing template. Assay used: immunoSEQ multiplex PCR; TCRdb lists only in-frame clones, some missing. The data contain more than 200,000 clones, 65% to 70% of them singletons. This clone has a handful of counts. Antigen: not known. This rearrangement joins TRBV7-2 to TRBJ2-1; no definite D call. The input for sequencing was CD4+ T cells sorted from blood, taken at week 0. The clonotype was recovered from a human donor with alopecia areata. CDR3 in DNA: TGTGCCAGCAGCTTAGACTACAGCAATGAGCAGTTCTTC. Translating it yields CASSLDYSNEQFF.